Listed here is a single T cell receptor beta chain. The antigen is unknown. These data are taken from a study of T-cell memory formation after mild COVID-19. Findings and limits, study-wide: CM and EM subsets held most contracting CD4+ clones; EMRA held CD8+ ones. Pre-infection memory held some responding clones, suggesting pre-existing cross-reactive T cells responded.

TCRalpha and TCRbeta libraries used 5'RACE with constant-segment primers and UMIs. TCRdb re-analysed the 5' RACE reads in MiXCR, keeping a single row per CDR3 protein. The table includes some 290,000 distinct CDR3 sequences, around 15% detected once. The CDR3 is 16 amino acids. The V end lost 0 bases, the J end lost 3 bases, and 13 bases lay between the germline ends. Specimen: PBMCs or a T cell subset sorted from them (not recorded which). The chain couples TRBV23-1 to TRBJ2-3; tentatively, D is TRBD2 (6 bases). TRBV23-1 is identified as an open reading frame with a role that is uncertain. This TCR was sampled from a man between 18 and 35 years old who had mild COVID-19 (a few samples of this study predate the infection). Cell type and time point are not known. Here the CDR3 DNA reads TGCGCCAGCAGTCAATCGGGGCGGCGGGGTACAGATACGCAGTATTTT. The encoded protein is CASSQSGRRGTDTQYF.